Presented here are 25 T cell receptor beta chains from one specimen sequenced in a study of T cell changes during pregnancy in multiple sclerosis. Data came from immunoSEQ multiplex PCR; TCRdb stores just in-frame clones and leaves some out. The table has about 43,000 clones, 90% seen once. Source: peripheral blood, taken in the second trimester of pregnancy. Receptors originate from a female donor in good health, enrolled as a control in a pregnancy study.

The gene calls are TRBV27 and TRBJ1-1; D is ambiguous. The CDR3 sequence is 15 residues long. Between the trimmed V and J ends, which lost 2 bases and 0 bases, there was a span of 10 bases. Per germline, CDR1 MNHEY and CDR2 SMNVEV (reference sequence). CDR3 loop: CASSLGPALNTEAFF. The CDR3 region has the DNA TGTGCCAGCAGTTTAGGGCCGGCCCTGAACACTGAAGCTTTCTTT.

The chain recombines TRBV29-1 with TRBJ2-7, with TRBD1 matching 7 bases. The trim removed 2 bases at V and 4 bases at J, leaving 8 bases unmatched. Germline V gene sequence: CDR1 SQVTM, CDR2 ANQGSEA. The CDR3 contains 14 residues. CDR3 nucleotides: TGCAGCGTTGAAATACGGGGACAGTCTTACGAGCAGTACTTC. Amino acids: CSVEIRGQSYEQYF.

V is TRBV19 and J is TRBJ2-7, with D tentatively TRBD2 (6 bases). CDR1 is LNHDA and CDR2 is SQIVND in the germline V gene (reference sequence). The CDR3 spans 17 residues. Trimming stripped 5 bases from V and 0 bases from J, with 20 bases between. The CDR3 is CASSPRDRDVASYEQYF. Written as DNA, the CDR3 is TGTGCCAGTAGTCCGCGGGACCGGGACGTCGCCTCCTACGAGCAGTACTTC.

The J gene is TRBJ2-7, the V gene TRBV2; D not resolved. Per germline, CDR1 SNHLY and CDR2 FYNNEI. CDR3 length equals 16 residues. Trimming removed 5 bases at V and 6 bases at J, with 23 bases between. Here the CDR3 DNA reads TGTGCCAGCAGTTCTCCCTATAACAGAGCCTCGCGCGAGCAGTACTTC. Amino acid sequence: CASSSPYNRASREQYF.

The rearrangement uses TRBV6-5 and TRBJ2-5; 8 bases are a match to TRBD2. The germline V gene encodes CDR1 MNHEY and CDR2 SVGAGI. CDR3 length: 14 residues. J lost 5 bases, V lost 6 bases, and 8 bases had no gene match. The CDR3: CASSRSGAGETQYF. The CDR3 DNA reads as TGTGCCAGCAGCCGTAGCGGGGCGGGTGAGACCCAGTACTTC.

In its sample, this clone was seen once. CDR3 coding DNA: TGTGCCTGGAGTTCGCGCGACATTGCCTACAATGAGCAGTTCTTC. This sequence encodes CAWSSRDIAYNEQFF. The chain carries TRBV30 and TRBJ2-1; unclear D gene. The CDR3 spans 15 residues. Trimming shortened V by 2 bases and J by 2 bases, and 13 bases separated the two germline ends. Germline lookup yields CDR1 GTSNPN and CDR2 SVGIG (reference sequence).

CDR3 nucleotide sequence: TGTGCCAGCAGCTTGGGACGGGGAGTGCAGTTCTTC. Protein product: CASSLGRGVQFF. The chain joins TRBV5-4 to TRBJ2-1, with D possibly being TRBD2 (5 bases). Germline V gene sequence: CDR1 SGHNT, CDR2 YYREEE (reference sequence). V was trimmed by 0 bases and J by 12 bases, leaving 10 bases between them. The CDR3 loop spans 12 amino acids.

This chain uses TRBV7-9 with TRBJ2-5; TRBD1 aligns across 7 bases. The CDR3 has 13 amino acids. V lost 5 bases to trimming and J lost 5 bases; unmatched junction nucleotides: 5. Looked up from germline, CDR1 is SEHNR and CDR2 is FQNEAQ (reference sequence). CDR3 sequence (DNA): TGTGCCAGCAGCGACAGGGTCCAGGAGACCCAGTACTTC. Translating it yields CASSDRVQETQYF.

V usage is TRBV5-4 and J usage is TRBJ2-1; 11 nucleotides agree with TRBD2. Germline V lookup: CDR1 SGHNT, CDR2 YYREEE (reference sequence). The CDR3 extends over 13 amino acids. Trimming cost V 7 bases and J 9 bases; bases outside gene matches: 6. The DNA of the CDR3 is TGTGCCAGCTCCCGTAGCGGGGGGGCTGAGCAGTTCTTC. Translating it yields CASSRSGGAEQFF.

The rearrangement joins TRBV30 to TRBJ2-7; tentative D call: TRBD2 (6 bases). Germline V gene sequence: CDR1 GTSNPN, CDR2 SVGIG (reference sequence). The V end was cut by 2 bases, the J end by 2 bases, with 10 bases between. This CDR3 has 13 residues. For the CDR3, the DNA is TGTGCCTGGAGTATGGGGGGAACCTACGAGCAGTACTTC. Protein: CAWSMGGTYEQYF. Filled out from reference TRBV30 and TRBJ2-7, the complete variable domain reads SQTIHQWPATLVQPVGSPLSLECTVEGTSNPNLYWYRQAAGRGLQLLFYSVGIGQISSEVPQNLSASRPQDRQFILSSKKLLLSDSGFYLCAWSMGGTYEQYFGPGTRLTVT.

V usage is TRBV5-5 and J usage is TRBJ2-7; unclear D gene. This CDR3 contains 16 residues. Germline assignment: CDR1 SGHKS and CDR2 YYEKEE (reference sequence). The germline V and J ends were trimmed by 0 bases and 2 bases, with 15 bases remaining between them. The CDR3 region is CASSLEAASSAYEQYF. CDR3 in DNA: TGTGCCAGCAGCTTGGAGGCGGCCTCGTCCGCCTACGAGCAGTACTTC.

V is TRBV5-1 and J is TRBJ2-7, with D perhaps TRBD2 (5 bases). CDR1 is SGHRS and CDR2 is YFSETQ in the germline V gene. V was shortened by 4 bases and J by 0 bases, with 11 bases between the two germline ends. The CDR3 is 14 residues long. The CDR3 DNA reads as TGCGCCAGCAGCCGGACTCCGAGCTCCTACGAGCAGTACTTC. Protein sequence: CASSRTPSSYEQYF.

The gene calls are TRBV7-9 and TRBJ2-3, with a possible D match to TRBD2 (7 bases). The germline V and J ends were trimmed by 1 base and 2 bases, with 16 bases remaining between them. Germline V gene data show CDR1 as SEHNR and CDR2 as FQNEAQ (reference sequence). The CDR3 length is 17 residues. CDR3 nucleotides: TGTGCCAGCAGCTTAGGGGGGGGGCTAGCGGTCACAGATACGCAGTATTTT. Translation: CASSLGGGLAVTDTQYF. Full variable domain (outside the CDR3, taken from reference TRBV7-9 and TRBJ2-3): DTGVSQNPRHKITKRGQNVTFRCDPISEHNRLYWYRQTLGQGPEFLTYFQNEAQLEKSRLLSDRFSAERPKGSFSTLEIQRTEQGDSAMYLCASSLGGGLAVTDTQYFGPGTRLTVL.

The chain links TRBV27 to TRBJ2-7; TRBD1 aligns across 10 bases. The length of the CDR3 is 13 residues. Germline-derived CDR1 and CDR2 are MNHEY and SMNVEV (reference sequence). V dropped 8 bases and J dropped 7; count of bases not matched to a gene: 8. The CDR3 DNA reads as TGTGCCAGCTACCGACAGGGGGCAGGAGAGCAGTACTTC. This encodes CASYRQGAGEQYF.

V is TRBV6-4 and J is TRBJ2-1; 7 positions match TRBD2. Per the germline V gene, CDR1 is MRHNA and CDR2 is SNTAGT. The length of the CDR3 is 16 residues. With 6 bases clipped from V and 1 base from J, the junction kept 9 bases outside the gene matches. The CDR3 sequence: CASSPSSGGSYNEQFF. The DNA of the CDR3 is TGTGCCAGCAGCCCCTCCTCCGGGGGGTCCTACAATGAGCAGTTCTTC.

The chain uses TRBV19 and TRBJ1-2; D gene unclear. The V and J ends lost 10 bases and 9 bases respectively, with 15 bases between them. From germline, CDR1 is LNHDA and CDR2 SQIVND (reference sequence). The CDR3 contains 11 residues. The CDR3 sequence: CATAAATRYTF. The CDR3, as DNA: TGTGCCACTGCGGCCGCCACGCGCTACACCTTC.

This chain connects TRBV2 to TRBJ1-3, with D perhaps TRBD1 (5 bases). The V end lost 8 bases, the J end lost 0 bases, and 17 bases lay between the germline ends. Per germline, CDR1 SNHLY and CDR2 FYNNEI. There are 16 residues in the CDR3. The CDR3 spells CASSAGGKSSGNTIYF. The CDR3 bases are TGTGCCAGCTCTGCCGGGGGGAAGAGCTCTGGAAACACCATATATTTT. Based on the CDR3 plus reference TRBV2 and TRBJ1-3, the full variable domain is EPEVTQTPSHQVTQMGQEVILRCVPISNHLYFYWYRQILGQKVEFLVSFYNNEISEKSEIFDDQFSVERPDGSNFTLKIRSTKLEDSAMYFCASSAGGKSSGNTIYFGEGSWLTVV.

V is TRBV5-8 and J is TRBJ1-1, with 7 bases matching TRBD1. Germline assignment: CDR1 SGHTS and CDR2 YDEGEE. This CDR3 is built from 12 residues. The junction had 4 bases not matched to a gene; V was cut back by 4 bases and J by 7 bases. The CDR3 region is CASSQGGSEAFF. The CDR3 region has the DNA TGTGCCAGCAGCCAAGGGGGCAGTGAAGCTTTCTTT.

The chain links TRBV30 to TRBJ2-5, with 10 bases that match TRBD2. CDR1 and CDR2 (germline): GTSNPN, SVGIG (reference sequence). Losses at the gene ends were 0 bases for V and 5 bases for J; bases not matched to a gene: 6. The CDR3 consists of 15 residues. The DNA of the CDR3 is TGTGCCTGGAGTGTACTAGCGGGACGATCCGAGACCCAGTACTTC. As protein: CAWSVLAGRSETQYF.

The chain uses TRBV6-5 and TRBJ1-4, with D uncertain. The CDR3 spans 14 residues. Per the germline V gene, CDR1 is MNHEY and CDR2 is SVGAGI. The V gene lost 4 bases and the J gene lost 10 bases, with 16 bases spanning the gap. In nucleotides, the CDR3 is TGTGCCAGCAGTTCCCTTCAGGAGGGTGGAAAACTGTTTTTT. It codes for CASSSLQEGGKLFF.

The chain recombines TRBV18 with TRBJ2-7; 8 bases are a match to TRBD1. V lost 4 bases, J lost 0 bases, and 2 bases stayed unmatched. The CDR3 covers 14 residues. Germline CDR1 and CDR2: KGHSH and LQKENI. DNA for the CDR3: TGTGCCAGCTCACGGGACAGGAACTCCTACGAGCAGTACTTC. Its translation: CASSRDRNSYEQYF. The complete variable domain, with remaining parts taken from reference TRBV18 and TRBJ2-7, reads NAGVMQNPRHLVRRRGQEARLRCSPMKGHSHVYWYRQLPEEGLKFMVYLQKENIIDESGMPKERFSAEFPKEGPSILRIQQVVRGDSAAYFCASSRDRNSYEQYFGPGTRLTVT.

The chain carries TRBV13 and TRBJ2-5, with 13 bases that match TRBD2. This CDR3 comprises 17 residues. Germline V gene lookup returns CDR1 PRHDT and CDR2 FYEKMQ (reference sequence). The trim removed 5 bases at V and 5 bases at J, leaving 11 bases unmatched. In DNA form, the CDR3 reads TGTGCCAGCAGCCCGGGACTAGCGGGGACAGGGTTGGAGACCCAGTACTTC. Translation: CASSPGLAGTGLETQYF. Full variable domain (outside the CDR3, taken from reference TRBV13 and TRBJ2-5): AAGVIQSPRHLIKEKRETATLKCYPIPRHDTVYWYQQGPGQDPQFLISFYEKMQSDKGSIPDRFSAQQFSDYHSELNMSSLELGDSALYFCASSPGLAGTGLETQYFGPGTRLLVL.

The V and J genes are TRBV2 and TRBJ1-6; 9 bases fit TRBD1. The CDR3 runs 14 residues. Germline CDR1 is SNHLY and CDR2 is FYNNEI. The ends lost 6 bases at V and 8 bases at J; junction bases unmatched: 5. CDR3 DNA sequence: TGTGCCAGCAGCCCCGGGACAGGGTATTCACCCCTCCACTTT. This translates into CASSPGTGYSPLHF.

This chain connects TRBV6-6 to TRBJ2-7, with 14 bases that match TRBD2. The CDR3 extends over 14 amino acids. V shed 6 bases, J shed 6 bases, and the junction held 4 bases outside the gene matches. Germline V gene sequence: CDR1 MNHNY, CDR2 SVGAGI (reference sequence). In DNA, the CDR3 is TGTGCCAGCAGCCCCGGACTAGCGGGGGGCGAGCAGTACTTC. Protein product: CASSPGLAGGEQYF.

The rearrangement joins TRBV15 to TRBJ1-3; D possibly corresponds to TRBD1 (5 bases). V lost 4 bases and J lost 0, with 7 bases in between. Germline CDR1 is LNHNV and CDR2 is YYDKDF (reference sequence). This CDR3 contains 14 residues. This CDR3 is CATSKTVSGNTIYF. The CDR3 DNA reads TGTGCCACCAGCAAGACAGTCTCTGGAAACACCATATATTTT.